This T cell receptor beta chain stems from a study of PD-1 blockade in classical Hodgkin lymphoma. Whole-study context: Intravenous delivery of nivolumab at 3 mg/kg to patients occurred every 2 weeks.

With regard to this clone: Its target is not known.

The study's findings and limits: Prior therapy or disease activity may underlie the repertoire differences, whose causes remain undefined. The diversity seen at baseline in complete responders resembled that of newly diagnosed patients.

The CDR3 is made up of 14 amino acids. V lost 4 bases and J lost 5, with 13 bases in between. Germline assignment: CDR1 SGHNT and CDR2 YYREEE (reference sequence). Every single patient, without exception, relapsed after autologous stem cell transplantation, and brentuximab vedotin exposure varied. Sequenced by immunoSEQ multiplex PCR; TCRdb stores in-frame clones only, minus some. The sample holds around 66,000 clones; roughly nine tenths are singletons and the top ten take approximately 16%. The rearrangement uses TRBV5-4 and TRBJ2-1; D might be TRBD1 (6 bases). This clonotype was sampled from a human donor with classical Hodgkin lymphoma. The sample was peripheral blood mononuclear cells (PBMCs), taken at baseline. Here the CDR3 reads CASSTGQLNNEQFF. The CDR3 region has the DNA TGTGCCAGCAGCACCGGACAGCTTAACAATGAGCAGTTCTTC.